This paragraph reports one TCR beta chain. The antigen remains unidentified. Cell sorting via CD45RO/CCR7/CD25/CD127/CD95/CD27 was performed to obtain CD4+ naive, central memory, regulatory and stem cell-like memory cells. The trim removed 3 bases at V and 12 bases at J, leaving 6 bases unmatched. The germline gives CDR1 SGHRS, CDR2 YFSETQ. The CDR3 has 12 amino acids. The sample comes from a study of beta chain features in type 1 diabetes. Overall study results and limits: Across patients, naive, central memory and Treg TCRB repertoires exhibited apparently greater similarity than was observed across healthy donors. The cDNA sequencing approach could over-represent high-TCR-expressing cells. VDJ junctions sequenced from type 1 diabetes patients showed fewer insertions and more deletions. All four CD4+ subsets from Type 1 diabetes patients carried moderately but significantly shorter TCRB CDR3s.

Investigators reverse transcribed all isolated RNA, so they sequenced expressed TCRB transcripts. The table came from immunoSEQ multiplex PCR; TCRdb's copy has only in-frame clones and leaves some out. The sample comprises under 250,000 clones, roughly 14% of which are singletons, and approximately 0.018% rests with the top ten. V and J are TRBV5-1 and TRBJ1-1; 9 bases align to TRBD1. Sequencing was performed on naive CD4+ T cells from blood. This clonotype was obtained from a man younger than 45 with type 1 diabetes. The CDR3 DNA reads TGCGCCAGCAGCTCGGACAGGGGTGTGACTTTCTTT. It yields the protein CASSSDRGVTFF.